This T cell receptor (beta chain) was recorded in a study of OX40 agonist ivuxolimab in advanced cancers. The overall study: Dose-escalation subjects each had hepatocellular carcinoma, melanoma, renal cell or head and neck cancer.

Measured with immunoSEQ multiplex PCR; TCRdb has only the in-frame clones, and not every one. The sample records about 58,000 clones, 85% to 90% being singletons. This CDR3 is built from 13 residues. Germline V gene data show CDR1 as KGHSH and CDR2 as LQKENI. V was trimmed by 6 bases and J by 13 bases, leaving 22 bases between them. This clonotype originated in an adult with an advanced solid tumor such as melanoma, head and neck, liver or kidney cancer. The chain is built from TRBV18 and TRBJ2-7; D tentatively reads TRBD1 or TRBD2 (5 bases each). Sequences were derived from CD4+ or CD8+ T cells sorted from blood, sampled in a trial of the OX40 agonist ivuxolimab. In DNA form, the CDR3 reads TGTGCCAGCTCTACCGGGGCAGGCTTTGTCCCTTACTTC. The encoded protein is CASSTGAGFVPYF.